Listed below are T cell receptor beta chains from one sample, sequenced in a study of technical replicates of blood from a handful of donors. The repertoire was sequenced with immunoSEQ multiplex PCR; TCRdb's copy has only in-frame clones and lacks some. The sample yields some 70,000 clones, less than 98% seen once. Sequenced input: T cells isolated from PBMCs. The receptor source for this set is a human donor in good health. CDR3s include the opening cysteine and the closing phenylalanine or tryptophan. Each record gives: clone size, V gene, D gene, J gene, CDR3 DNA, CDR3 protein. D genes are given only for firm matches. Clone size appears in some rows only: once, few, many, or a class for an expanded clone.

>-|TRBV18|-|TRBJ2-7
TGTGCCAGCTCACCACCCGGAGTTACCTCCTACGAGCAGTACTTC
CASSPPGVTSYEQYF
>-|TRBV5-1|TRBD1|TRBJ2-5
TGCGCCAGCAGCCAGGGACAGGCCCTCCAAGAGACCCAGTACTTC
CASSQGQALQETQYF
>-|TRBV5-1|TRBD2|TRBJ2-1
TGCGCCAGCAGCTTGGTATCGCTAGCGGGGGATGAGCAGTTCTTC
CASSLVSLAGDEQFF
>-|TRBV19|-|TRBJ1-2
TGTGCCAGTAGTATAAGTGTAGGGGGTCATGGCTACACCTTC
CASSISVGGHGYTF
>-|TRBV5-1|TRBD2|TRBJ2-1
TGCGCCAGCAGCTGGGGACTAGCGGTTTACAATGAGCAGTTCTTC
CASSWGLAVYNEQFF
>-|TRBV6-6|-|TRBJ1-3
TGTGCCAGCAGTTACGGGACACTCTCTGGAAACACCATATATTTT
CASSYGTLSGNTIYF
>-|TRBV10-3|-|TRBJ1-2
TGTGCCATCAAACTACAGGGAGGGGAATATGGCTACACCTTC
CAIKLQGGEYGYTF
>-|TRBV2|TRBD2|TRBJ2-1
TGTGCCAGCAGGGGGCGGGAGGGCCAGAATGAGCAGTTCTTC
CASRGREGQNEQFF
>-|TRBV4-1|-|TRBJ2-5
TGCGCCAGCAGCCATCGGACAGAAGAGACCCAGTACTTC
CASSHRTEETQYF
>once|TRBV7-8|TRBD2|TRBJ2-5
TGTGCCAGCAGCCTGAAGGGGATCTTAGCGGGAGGGCCAGAGACCCAGTACTTC
CASSLKGILAGGPETQYF
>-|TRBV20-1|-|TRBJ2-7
TGCAGTGCTAGAGACCCTCCGGAGCAGTACTTC
CSARDPPEQYF
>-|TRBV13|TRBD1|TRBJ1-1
TGTGCCAGCAGCTTACTACAGGGGGTTCTTGAAGCTTTCTTT
CASSLLQGVLEAFF
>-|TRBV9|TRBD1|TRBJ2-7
TGTGCCAGCAGGGGACAGGGCGACGAGCAGTACTTC
CASRGQGDEQYF
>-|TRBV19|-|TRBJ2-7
TGTGCCAGTAAGGGGCGGGGCGTCTACGAGCAGTACTTC
CASKGRGVYEQYF
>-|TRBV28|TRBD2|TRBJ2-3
TGTGCCAGCAGTTTCCTCGGCGGGAGGAAGGCAGATACGCAGTATTTT
CASSFLGGRKADTQYF
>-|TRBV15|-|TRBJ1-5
TGTGCCACCAGCAGGGGCCCGGGGGAGGTTCAGCCCCAGCATTTT
CATSRGPGEVQPQHF
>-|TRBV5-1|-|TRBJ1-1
TGCGCCAGCAGCTTGACGCAGGCGAACACTGAAGCTTTCTTT
CASSLTQANTEAFF
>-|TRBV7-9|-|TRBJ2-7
TGTGCCAGCAGCCCCCCCGGGGGGCTAAGCGAGCAGTACTTC
CASSPPGGLSEQYF